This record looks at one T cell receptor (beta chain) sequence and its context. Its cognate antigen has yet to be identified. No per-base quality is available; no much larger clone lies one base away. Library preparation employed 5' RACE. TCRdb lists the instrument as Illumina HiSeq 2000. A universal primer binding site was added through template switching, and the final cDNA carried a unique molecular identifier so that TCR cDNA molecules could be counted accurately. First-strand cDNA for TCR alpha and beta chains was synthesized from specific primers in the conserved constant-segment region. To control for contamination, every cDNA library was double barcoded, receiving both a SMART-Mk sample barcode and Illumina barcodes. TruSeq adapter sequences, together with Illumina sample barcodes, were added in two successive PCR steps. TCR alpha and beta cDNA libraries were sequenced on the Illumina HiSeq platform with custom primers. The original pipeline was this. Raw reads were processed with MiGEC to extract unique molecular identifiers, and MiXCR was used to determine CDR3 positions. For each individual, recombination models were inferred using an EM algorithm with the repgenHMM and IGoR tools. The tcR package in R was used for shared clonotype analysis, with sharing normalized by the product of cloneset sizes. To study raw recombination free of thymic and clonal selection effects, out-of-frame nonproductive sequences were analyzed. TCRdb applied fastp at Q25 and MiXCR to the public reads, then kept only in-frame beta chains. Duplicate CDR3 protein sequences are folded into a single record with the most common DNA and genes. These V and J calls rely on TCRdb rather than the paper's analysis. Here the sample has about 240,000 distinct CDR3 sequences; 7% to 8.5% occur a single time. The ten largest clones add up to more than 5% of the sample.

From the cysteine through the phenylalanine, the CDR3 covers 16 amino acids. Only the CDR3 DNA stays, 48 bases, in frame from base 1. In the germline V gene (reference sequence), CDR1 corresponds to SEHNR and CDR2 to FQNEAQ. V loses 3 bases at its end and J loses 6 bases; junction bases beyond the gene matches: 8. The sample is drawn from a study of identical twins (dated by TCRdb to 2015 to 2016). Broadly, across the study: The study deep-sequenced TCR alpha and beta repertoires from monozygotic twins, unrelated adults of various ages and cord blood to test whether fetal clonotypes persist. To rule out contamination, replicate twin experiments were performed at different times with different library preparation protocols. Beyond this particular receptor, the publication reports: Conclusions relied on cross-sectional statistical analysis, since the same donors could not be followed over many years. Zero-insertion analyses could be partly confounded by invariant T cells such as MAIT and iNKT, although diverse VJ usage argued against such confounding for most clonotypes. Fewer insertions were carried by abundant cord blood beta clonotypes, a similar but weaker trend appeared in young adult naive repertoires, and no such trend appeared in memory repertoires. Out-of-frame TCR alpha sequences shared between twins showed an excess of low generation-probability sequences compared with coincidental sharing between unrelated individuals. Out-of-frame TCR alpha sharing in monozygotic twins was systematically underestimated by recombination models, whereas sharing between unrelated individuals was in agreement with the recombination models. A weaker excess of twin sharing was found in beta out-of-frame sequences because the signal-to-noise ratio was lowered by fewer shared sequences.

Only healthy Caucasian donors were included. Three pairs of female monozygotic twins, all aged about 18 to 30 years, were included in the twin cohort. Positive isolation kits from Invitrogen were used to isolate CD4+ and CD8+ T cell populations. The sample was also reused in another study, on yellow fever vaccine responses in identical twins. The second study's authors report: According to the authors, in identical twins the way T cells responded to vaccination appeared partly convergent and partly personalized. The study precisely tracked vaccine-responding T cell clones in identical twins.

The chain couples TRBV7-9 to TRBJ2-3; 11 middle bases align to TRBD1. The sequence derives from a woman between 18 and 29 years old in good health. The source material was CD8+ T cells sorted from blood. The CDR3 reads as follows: CASSFPRDRGGDTQYF. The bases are TGTGCCAGCAGCTTCCCGCGGGACAGGGGGGGGGATACGCAGTATTTT.